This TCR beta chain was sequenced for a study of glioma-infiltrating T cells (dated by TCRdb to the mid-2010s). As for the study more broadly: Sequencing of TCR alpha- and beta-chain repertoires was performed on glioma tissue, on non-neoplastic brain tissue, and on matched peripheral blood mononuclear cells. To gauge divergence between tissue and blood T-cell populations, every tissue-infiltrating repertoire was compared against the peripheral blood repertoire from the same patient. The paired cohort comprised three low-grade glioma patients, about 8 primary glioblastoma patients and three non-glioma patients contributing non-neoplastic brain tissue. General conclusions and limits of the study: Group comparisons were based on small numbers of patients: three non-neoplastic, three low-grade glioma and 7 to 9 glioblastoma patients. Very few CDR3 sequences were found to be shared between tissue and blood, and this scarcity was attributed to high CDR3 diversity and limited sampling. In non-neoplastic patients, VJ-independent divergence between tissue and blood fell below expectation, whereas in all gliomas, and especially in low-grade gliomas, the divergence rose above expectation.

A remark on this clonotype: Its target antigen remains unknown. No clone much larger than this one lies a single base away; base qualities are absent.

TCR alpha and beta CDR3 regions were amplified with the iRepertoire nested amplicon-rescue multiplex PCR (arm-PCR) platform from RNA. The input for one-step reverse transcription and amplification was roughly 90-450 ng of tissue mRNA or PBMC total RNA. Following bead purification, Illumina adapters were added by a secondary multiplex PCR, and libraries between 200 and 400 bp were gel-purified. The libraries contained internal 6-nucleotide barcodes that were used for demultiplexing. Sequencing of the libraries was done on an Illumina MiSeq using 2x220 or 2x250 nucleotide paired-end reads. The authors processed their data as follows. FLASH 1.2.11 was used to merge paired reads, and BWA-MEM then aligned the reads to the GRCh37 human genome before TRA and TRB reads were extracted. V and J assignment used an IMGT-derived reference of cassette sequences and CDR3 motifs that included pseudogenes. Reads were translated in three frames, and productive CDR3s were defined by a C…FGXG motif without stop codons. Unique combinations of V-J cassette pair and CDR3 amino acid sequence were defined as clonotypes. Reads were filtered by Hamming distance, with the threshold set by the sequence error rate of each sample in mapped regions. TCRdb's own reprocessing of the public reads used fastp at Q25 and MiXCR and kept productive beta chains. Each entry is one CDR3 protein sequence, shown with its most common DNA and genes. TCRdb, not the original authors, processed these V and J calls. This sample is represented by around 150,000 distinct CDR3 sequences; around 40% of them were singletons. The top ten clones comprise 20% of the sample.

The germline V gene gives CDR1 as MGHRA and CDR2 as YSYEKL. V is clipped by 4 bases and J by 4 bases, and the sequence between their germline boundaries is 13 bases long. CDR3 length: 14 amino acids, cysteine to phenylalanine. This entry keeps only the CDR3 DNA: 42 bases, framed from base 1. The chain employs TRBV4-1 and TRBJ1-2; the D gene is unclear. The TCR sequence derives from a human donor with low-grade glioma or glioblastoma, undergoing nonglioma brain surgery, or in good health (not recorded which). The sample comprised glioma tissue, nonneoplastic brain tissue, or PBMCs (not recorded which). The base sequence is TGCGCCAGCAGCCCCTCACTCGACCCCTATGGCTACACCTTC. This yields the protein CASSPSLDPYGYTF.